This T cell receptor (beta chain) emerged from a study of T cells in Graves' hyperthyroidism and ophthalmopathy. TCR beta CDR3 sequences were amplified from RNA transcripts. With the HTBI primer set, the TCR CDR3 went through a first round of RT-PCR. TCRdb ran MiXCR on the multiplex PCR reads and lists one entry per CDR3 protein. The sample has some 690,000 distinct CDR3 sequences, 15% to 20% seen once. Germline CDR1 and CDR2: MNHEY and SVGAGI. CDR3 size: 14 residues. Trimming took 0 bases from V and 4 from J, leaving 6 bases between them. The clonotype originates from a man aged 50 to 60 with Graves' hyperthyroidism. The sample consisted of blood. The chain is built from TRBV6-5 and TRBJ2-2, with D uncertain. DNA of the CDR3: TGTGCCAGCAGTTACTCGGGGTTCACCGGGGAGCTGTTTTTT. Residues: CASSYSGFTGELFF.